This entry lists 27 T cell receptor beta chains sequenced from one sample in a study of blood T cell repertoires in COVID-19 (dated by TCRdb to 2020 to 2021). To prepare the library, the immunoSEQ multiplex PCR assay was applied. Here the immuneACCESS table is served through TCRdb, limited to in-frame sequences with V and J called. Missing clones are a known gap in these copies; in checked studies unresolved V genes cover under half, and the rest lacks a known reason. Counted in this sample were roughly 250,000 clones; more than 65% of them appeared once. The ten top clones hold 4.4% of the sample. What was sequenced was peripheral blood. The receptor source for this set is a man in his fifties or sixties with active or convalescent COVID-19.

This clone was observed once. The V gene is TRBV19, the J gene TRBJ1-5; TRBD1 matches at 8 bases. The CDR3 consists of 14 residues. The germline V gene has CDR1 LNHDA and CDR2 SQIVND (reference sequence). Trimming took 10 bases from V and 0 from J; bases not matched to a gene: 5. The CDR3 nucleotides read TGTGCCAACACGACAGGGGATAGCAATCAGCCCCAGCATTTT. It translates to CANTTGDSNQPQHF.

The CDR3 nucleotides are TGTGCCAGTAGTTTCGGACAGGATGCCTACAATGAGCAGTTCTTC. Its translation: CASSFGQDAYNEQFF. The V call is TRBV19, the J call TRBJ2-1; 7 bases align to TRBD1. This CDR3 comprises 15 residues. CDR1 LNHDA and CDR2 SQIVND come from the germline V gene (reference sequence). V was pared by 5 bases and J by 2 bases, with 6 bases of the junction left unmatched.

This clone was seen more than once but under ten times. The J gene is TRBJ1-2, the V gene TRBV6-4, with 7 positions matching TRBD1. The CDR3 spans 16 residues. Trimming cost V 2 bases and J 2 bases; bases outside gene matches: 8. Germline V gene data show CDR1 as MRHNA and CDR2 as SNTAGT. The CDR3 coding sequence is TGTGCCAGCAGTGACCCCCAGGGGGGTGGCAACTATGGCTACACCTTC. This encodes CASSDPQGGGNYGYTF.

V and J are TRBV5-1 and TRBJ2-3; TRBD2 aligns across 12 bases. This CDR3 has 16 residues. V shed 6 bases and J 5 bases; nucleotides not matched to a gene: 10. Germline loops: CDR1 SGHRS, CDR2 YFSETQ. For the CDR3, the DNA is TGCGCCAGCACCGATAGACTAGCGGGGGCAGGAGATACGCAGTATTTT. It is translated as CASTDRLAGAGDTQYF.

V is TRBV9 and J is TRBJ2-1, with D perhaps matching TRBD1 (5 bases). CDR1 and CDR2 (germline): SGDLS, YYNGEE. CDR3 length: 16 residues. V dropped 3 bases and J dropped 0 bases, with 13 bases sitting between them. CDR3 protein: CASSAQPRDSYNEQFF. The CDR3, as DNA: TGTGCCAGCAGCGCACAACCCAGGGACTCCTACAATGAGCAGTTCTTC.

The rearrangement joins TRBV11-2 to TRBJ2-7, with D unclear. The length of the CDR3 is 13 residues. Germline CDR1 SGHAT, CDR2 FQNNGV. V gave up 1 base and J gave up 3 bases, with 7 bases separating them. This chain's CDR3 is CASSLGQYYEQYF. CDR3 nucleotide sequence: TGTGCCAGCAGCTTAGGACAATACTACGAGCAGTACTTC.

This clone has a handful of counts. V is TRBV6-5 and J is TRBJ1-3; D not certain. This CDR3 spans 15 amino acids. CDR1 is MNHEY, CDR2 SVGAGI, per germline. The ends were cut back, 4 bases at V and 9 bases at J, with 19 bases in the middle. Here the CDR3 DNA reads TGTGCCAGCAGTTTCCCCGGGAGCAGCGGGAGCACCATATATTTT. This codes for CASSFPGSSGSTIYF.

The chain combines TRBV3-1 (or the pseudogene TRBV3-2) with TRBJ2-7; D gene uncertain. This CDR3 comprises 15 residues. Germline V gene data show CDR1 as LGHDT and CDR2 as YNNKEL (reference sequence). V lost 0 bases, J lost 1 base, and 10 bases lay in between. The chain's CDR3 is CASSQDLERSYEQYF. Here the CDR3 DNA reads TGTGCCAGCAGCCAAGATTTAGAGAGGTCCTACGAGCAGTACTTC.

The genes are TRBV6-4 and TRBJ1-5; D might be TRBD1 (6 bases). The CDR3 covers 16 residues. Germline V gives CDR1 MRHNA, CDR2 SNTAGT. The V end was cut by 8 bases, the J end by 2 bases, with 19 bases between. The CDR3 sequence: CASFPRDIPCNQPQHF. CDR3 in DNA: TGTGCCAGCTTCCCTCGGGACATTCCCTGCAATCAGCCCCAGCATTTT.

The chain recombines TRBV7-9 with TRBJ2-3, with 9 nucleotides matching TRBD1. This CDR3 spans 12 amino acids. Looked up from germline, CDR1 is SEHNR and CDR2 is FQNEAQ (reference sequence). Trimming cost V 6 bases and J 9 bases; bases outside gene matches: 4. Here the CDR3 DNA reads TGTGCCAGCAGTACAGGGGGCGGGACGCAGTATTTT. This codes for CASSTGGGTQYF.

Notes on this clone: Other DNA sequences within the sample encode an identical CDR3. The rearrangement uses TRBV18 and TRBJ1-3; no firm D call. Germline V CDR1 and CDR2: KGHSH, LQKENI. This CDR3 region has 15 residues. V was clipped by 0 bases and J by 1 base, with 7 bases between them. CDR3 sequence (DNA): TGTGCCAGCTCACCACCTAGTAGTTCTGGAAACACCATATATTTT. Its translation is CASSPPSSSGNTIYF.

The chain carries TRBV2 and TRBJ1-5; TRBD1 matches at 10 bases. The germline gives CDR1 SNHLY, CDR2 FYNNEI. V shed 3 bases, J shed 1 base, and the junction held 3 bases outside the gene matches. The CDR3 spans 16 residues. CDR3 coding DNA: TGTGCCAGCAGTGAGGACAGGGGGGTAAGCAATCAGCCCCAGCATTTT. Translating it yields CASSEDRGVSNQPQHF.

The J gene is TRBJ1-1, the V gene TRBV30; 9 nucleotides match TRBD1. Trimming took 3 bases from V and 2 from J; bases not matched to a gene: 7. Germline V gene lookup returns CDR1 GTSNPN and CDR2 SVGIG (reference sequence). There are 15 residues in the CDR3. CDR3 sequence (DNA): TGTGCCTGGAGGAAGATGGGACAGGGAAACACTGAAGCTTTCTTT. The encoded protein is CAWRKMGQGNTEAFF.

The DNA of the CDR3 is TGTGCCACCAGCAGAGATGCATCGGGGTCTCAGCCCCAGCATTTT. Translating it yields CATSRDASGSQPQHF. J is TRBJ1-5 and V is TRBV15; D unclear. The V end was cut by 0 bases, the J end by 6 bases, with 12 bases between. Germline-derived CDR1 and CDR2 are LNHNV and YYDKDF (reference sequence). This CDR3 is built from 15 residues.

In DNA form, the CDR3 reads TGTGCCAGCTCACCCGCGGAGGGGGGGGCCTACAATGAGCAGTTCTTC. Protein product: CASSPAEGGAYNEQFF. The chain links TRBV18 to TRBJ2-1; D perhaps matches TRBD2 (7 bases). The CDR3 runs to 16 residues. The germline V gene encodes CDR1 KGHSH and CDR2 LQKENI. The ends were cut back, 3 bases at V and 2 bases at J, with 14 bases in the middle.

The V and J genes are TRBV5-4 and TRBJ1-3, with 9 positions matching TRBD1. Germline CDR1 reads SGHNT; CDR2 reads YYREEE (reference sequence). V trimming: 4 bases; J trimming: 3 bases; junction bases outside the gene matches: 5. The CDR3 extends over 15 amino acids. The CDR3 coding sequence is TGTGCCAGCAGCGTACAGGGGGCGCATGGAAACACCATATATTTT. Encoded protein: CASSVQGAHGNTIYF.

This chain connects TRBV6-5 to TRBJ2-1, with TRBD2 as a possible D gene (5 bases). Trimming shortened V by 5 bases and J by 8 bases, and 10 bases separated the two germline ends. The germline CDR1 and CDR2 sequences are MNHEY and SVGAGI. The CDR3 runs 12 residues. The CDR3 bases are TGTGCCAGCAGTAACGGGGTGGATGAGCAGTTCTTC. Protein product: CASSNGVDEQFF.

In its sample, this clone was seen once. The V and J genes are TRBV4-1 and TRBJ2-7, with 7 positions matching TRBD1. Trimming took 2 bases from V and 2 from J; bases not matched to a gene: 3. The CDR3 runs 14 residues. In germline, CDR1 is MGHRA, CDR2 YSYEKL. Written as DNA, the CDR3 is TGCGCCAGCAGCCAAAGACAGGGCCCCTACGAGCAGTACTTC. Translated: CASSQRQGPYEQYF.

CDR3 amino acids: CASSPSLTGLGTDTQYF. DNA of the CDR3: TGTGCCAGCAGTCCTTCCTTAACAGGGTTGGGGACAGATACGCAGTATTTT. This sequence joins TRBV7-2 and TRBJ2-3; D perhaps matches TRBD1 (6 bases). There are 17 residues in the CDR3. Germline-derived CDR1 and CDR2 are SGHTA and FQGNSA. V lost 6 bases, J lost 3 bases, and 22 bases lay in between.

The chain links TRBV11-3 to TRBJ2-3; a weak D match, TRBD2 (5 bases). Trimming pared 4 bases from V and 4 bases from J, leaving 9 bases between. Looked up from germline, CDR1 is SGHNT and CDR2 is YENEEA. The CDR3 is 13 residues long. The CDR3 protein is CASSWLAADTQYF. CDR3 sequence (DNA): TGTGCCAGCAGCTGGCTAGCAGCAGATACGCAGTATTTT.

This sequence joins TRBV7-9 and TRBJ2-7; 10 bases fit TRBD1. The length of the CDR3 is 16 residues. Per germline, CDR1 SEHNR and CDR2 FQNEAQ (reference sequence). V lost 5 bases, J lost 3 bases, and 10 bases stayed unmatched. CDR3 bases: TGTGCCAGCAGCAATACGCCGGGACAGGGGTTCTACGAGCAGTACTTC. It codes for CASSNTPGQGFYEQYF.

The chain carries TRBV12-3 or TRBV12-4 and TRBJ1-1, with a weak D call TRBD1 (5 bases). Trimming shortened V by 2 bases and J by 7 bases, and 8 bases separated the two germline ends. This CDR3 contains 12 residues. DNA for the CDR3: TGTGCCAGCAGTTTACCAGGGCGTGAAGCTTTCTTT. Its protein product is CASSLPGREAFF.

The V call is TRBV5-1, the J call TRBJ1-1, with a weak D call TRBD1 (6 bases). Trimming removed 4 bases from V and 0 bases from J, with 13 bases in between. Looked up from germline, CDR1 is SGHRS and CDR2 is YFSETQ. There are 15 residues in the CDR3. This CDR3 reads CASSTTGTLNTEAFF. As DNA, the CDR3 is TGCGCCAGCAGCACCACAGGGACCCTGAACACTGAAGCTTTCTTT.

This clone showed up just a few times. The chain couples TRBV7-2 to TRBJ2-2, with a weak D call TRBD2 (6 bases). Per the germline V gene, CDR1 is SGHTA and CDR2 is FQGNSA. This CDR3 contains 15 residues. V lost 6 bases, J lost 6 bases, and 17 bases lay in between. CDR3: CASSSSGGWAGELFF. CDR3 coding DNA: TGTGCCAGCAGTTCCTCTGGGGGGTGGGCCGGGGAGCTGTTTTTT.

The chain recombines TRBV24-1 with TRBJ2-5, with a tentative D call TRBD2 (7 bases). V was trimmed by 3 bases and J by 4 bases, leaving 14 bases between them. This CDR3 has 15 residues. From germline, CDR1 is KGHDR and CDR2 SFDVKD. The DNA for the CDR3 is TGTGCCACCAGTGATCTCAACGGGGGGCGAGAGACCCAGTACTTC. Protein product: CATSDLNGGRETQYF.

The chain recombines TRBV11-2 with TRBJ2-1, with TRBD2 identical over 11 bases. CDR3 length equals 16 residues. Germline CDR1 and CDR2: SGHAT and FQNNGV. The V and J ends lost 4 bases and 4 bases, in that order; junction bases with no gene match: 6. CDR3: CASSSVAGGFYNEQFF. DNA for the CDR3: TGTGCCAGCAGCTCTGTAGCGGGGGGGTTTTACAATGAGCAGTTCTTC.

The genes are TRBV9 and TRBJ1-1, with 9 bases lining up with TRBD1. This CDR3 region has 15 residues. V was clipped by 0 bases and J by 4 bases; unmatched bases: 4. Germline V lookup: CDR1 SGDLS, CDR2 YYNGEE. DNA for the CDR3: TGTGCCAGCAGCGTAGGTCCGACAGGGGGCACTGAAGCTTTCTTT. Translation: CASSVGPTGGTEAFF.